These 3 T cell receptor beta chains originate from one sample sequenced in a study of T cells after yellow fever vaccination. From the 5' RACE reads, TCRdb called clonotypes with MiXCR, one entry per CDR3 protein. The sample has approximately 510,000 distinct CDR3 sequences, around a fifth seen once; the top ten hold about 17%. The starting material was PBMCs, obtained approximately 22 days after the first yellow fever vaccination. Source of these receptors: a man younger than 35 who received the YFV17D yellow fever vaccine.

The V and J genes are TRBV7-2 and TRBJ2-2, with 11 bases identical to TRBD1. The CDR3 runs to 15 residues. Trimming at V came to 7 bases and at J to 5 bases, leaving 6 bases not matched to a gene. Per germline, CDR1 SGHTA and CDR2 FQGNSA. The CDR3 here is CASTKGTGGTGELFF. In DNA form, the CDR3 reads TGTGCCAGCACCAAAGGGACAGGGGGGACCGGGGAGCTGTTTTTT.

This sequence joins TRBV5-1 and TRBJ2-1, with D perhaps TRBD1 or TRBD2 (7 bases each). The CDR3 spans 14 residues. The ends were cut back, 4 bases at V and 15 bases at J, with 23 bases in the middle. Germline V gives CDR1 SGHRS, CDR2 YFSETQ. The CDR3 region has the DNA TGCGCCAGCAGCATTCCGACAGGGAGGGTGAGCCCGTTCTTC. Translation: CASSIPTGRVSPFF.

This clonotype was detected a few times. The chain employs TRBV20-1 and TRBJ2-3, with a possible D match to TRBD1 (6 bases). Germline-derived CDR1 and CDR2 are DFQATT and SNEGSKA (reference sequence). CDR3 length: 14 amino acids. The V and J ends lost 3 bases and 0 bases respectively, with 10 bases between them. The CDR3 loop reads CSASFQGSTDTQYF. Here the CDR3 DNA reads TGCAGTGCTAGTTTTCAGGGGAGCACAGATACGCAGTATTTT.